This is a list of T cell receptor beta chains from one sample in a study of chemoradiotherapy in HPV16-positive cancers. Data came from immunoSEQ multiplex PCR; TCRdb stores just in-frame clones and leaves some out. This table holds about 23,000 clones, about 88% found once. The source material was blood, sampled from a patient who underwent chemoradiotherapy. Receptor source: a human donor with HPV-associated anogenital cancer. CDR3s include the opening cysteine and the closing phenylalanine or tryptophan. The D gene is left open where the match is weak. Clone size appears in some rows only: once, few, many, or a class for an expanded clone.

TGCGCCAGCAGCTTGGCCGTTGGGACAGGGGGCACTGAAGCTTTCTTT,CASSLAVGTGGTEAFF,TRBD1,TRBV5-1,TRBJ1-1,NA
TGTGCCAGCAGCTTGGACAGGGAAGTAGAGCAGTACTTC,CASSLDREVEQYF,NA,TRBV5-4,TRBJ2-7,NA
TGTGCCAGCAGTGAGGCGGGAGGCATCGCCACCGGGGAGCTGTTTTTT,CASSEAGGIATGELFF,TRBD2,TRBV25-1,TRBJ2-2,NA
TGTGCCAGCAGCTTACCTGCTAAGGGCGAGCAGTACTTC,CASSLPAKGEQYF,NA,TRBV11-2,TRBJ2-7,NA
TGCGCCAGCACCTTGGGGCAGGAGAATGGCTACACCTTC,CASTLGQENGYTF,NA,TRBV5-1,TRBJ1-2,NA
TGTGCCAGCAGTGAAGCAGGGGGCGTCTATGGCTACACCTTC,CASSEAGGVYGYTF,TRBD1,TRBV25-1,TRBJ1-2,NA
TGTGCCAGCTCACCAGTCCCTTTTACGGGCCAGACGACACAGCCCCAGCATTTT,CASSPVPFTGQTTQPQHF,NA,TRBV18,TRBJ1-5,NA
TGTGCCAGCAGTGACAGACAGGGCTATGGCTACACCTTC,CASSDRQGYGYTF,TRBD1,TRBV6-1,TRBJ1-2,few
TGTGCCAGCAGGGACAGGGGTAGCTATGGCTACACCTTC,CASRDRGSYGYTF,TRBD1,TRBV5-4,TRBJ1-2,NA
TGCGCCAGCAGCCATGGACTTGGGGACTTC,CASSHGLGDF,NA,TRBV5-1,TRBJ2-7,once
TGTGCCAGCAGTGGGGGGACAGCCACAGATACGCAGTATTTT,CASSGGTATDTQYF,TRBD1,TRBV25-1,TRBJ2-3,once
TGTGCCAGCAGCTCAAGGACAGGGGGGACCTACGAGCAGTACTTC,CASSSRTGGTYEQYF,TRBD1,TRBV7-2,TRBJ2-7,NA
TGTGCCAGCAGCTTGGGACAGGGGGCTCAAGATACGCAGTATTTT,CASSLGQGAQDTQYF,TRBD1,TRBV11-2,TRBJ2-3,NA
TGCGCCAGCAGCTTGGAAGGACTAGCGGGGGCCCTCCAAGAGACCCAGTACTTC,CASSLEGLAGALQETQYF,TRBD2,TRBV5-1,TRBJ2-5,NA
TGTGCCAGCAGCCCTATGGGGAATTTCGAGCAGTACTTC,CASSPMGNFEQYF,NA,TRBV6-5,TRBJ2-7,medium-sized
TGTGCCTCGGTGGCGGATAGCTCCTACGAGCAGTACTTC,CASVADSSYEQYF,NA,TRBV10-3,TRBJ2-7,NA
TGTGCCAGCAGCCGACAGGGGGAGCAGTACTTC,CASSRQGEQYF,TRBD1,TRBV6-5,TRBJ2-7,NA
TGTGCCAGCAGCGTTAGCGGGAGTTGGACTGGGGCCAACGTCCTGACTTTC,CASSVSGSWTGANVLTF,TRBD2,TRBV2,TRBJ2-6,NA
TGTGCCAGCTCACCACCCAATTCACCCCTCCACTTT,CASSPPNSPLHF,NA,TRBV18,TRBJ1-6,NA
TGCGCCAGCAGAAGCACCGTCGGGGCGAGTGAGCCCCTCCACTTT,CASRSTVGASEPLHF,NA,TRBV5-1,TRBJ1-6,NA